This is a list of T cell receptor beta chains from one sample in a study of OX40 agonist ivuxolimab in advanced cancers. Assay: immunoSEQ multiplex PCR; the TCRdb copy retains only in-frame clones and omits some. The table lists 43,000 or so clones, 75% to 90% of them singletons. The starting material was CD4+ or CD8+ T cells sorted from blood, obtained in a trial of the OX40 agonist ivuxolimab. These receptors originate from an adult with an advanced solid tumor such as melanoma, head and neck, liver or kidney cancer. The CDR3 runs from the conserved cysteine through the conserved F or W. Each record gives: CDR3 length, V gene, D gene, J gene, clone size, CDR3 DNA, CDR3 protein. A D gene is named only where the DNA matches it firmly. Clone size is not always given. Where it is, it says once, few, many or a class for expanded clones.

len: 12
v_gene: TRBV29-1
d_gene: NA
j_gene: TRBJ2-7
abundance: NA
CDR3nt: TGCAGCGTTGAAGATGGGGACTACGAGCAGTACTTC
CDR3aa: CSVEDGDYEQYF

len: 15
v_gene: TRBV5-1
d_gene: TRBD1
j_gene: TRBJ2-5
abundance: NA
CDR3nt: TGCGCCAGCTGCCGGGACAGGGGAACCCTAGAGACCCAGTACTTC
CDR3aa: CASCRDRGTLETQYF

len: 13
v_gene: TRBV2
d_gene: NA
j_gene: TRBJ1-4
abundance: NA
CDR3nt: TGTGCCAGCAAGGGCGGCCTGGGAGAAAAACTGTTTTTT
CDR3aa: CASKGGLGEKLFF

len: 15
v_gene: TRBV6-1
d_gene: TRBD2
j_gene: TRBJ2-3
abundance: NA
CDR3nt: TGTGCCAGCAGCCGGACCGGGGGGAGCACAGATACGCAGTATTTT
CDR3aa: CASSRTGGSTDTQYF

len: 14
v_gene: TRBV19
d_gene: NA
j_gene: TRBJ2-4
abundance: NA
CDR3nt: TGTGCCAGTTCCTCTAGGGGGGACAGAAACATTCAGTACTTC
CDR3aa: CASSSRGDRNIQYF

len: 11
v_gene: TRBV7-9
d_gene: NA
j_gene: TRBJ2-3
abundance: NA
CDR3nt: TGTGCCAGCAGCTCGACAGATACGCAGTATTTT
CDR3aa: CASSSTDTQYF

len: 15
v_gene: TRBV6-4
d_gene: TRBD2
j_gene: TRBJ2-7
abundance: few
CDR3nt: TGTGCCAGCAGTGAAGATGGCGGGGGTGGCAACGAGCAGTACTTC
CDR3aa: CASSEDGGGGNEQYF

len: 13
v_gene: TRBV7-2
d_gene: TRBD2
j_gene: TRBJ2-7
abundance: NA
CDR3nt: TGTGCCAGCAGCGGGACGGGGGGGCACGAGCAGTACTTC
CDR3aa: CASSGTGGHEQYF

len: 11
v_gene: TRBV7-9
d_gene: NA
j_gene: TRBJ1-1
abundance: NA
CDR3nt: TGTGCCAGCAGCTTAGCTGAGTGGGCTTTCTTT
CDR3aa: CASSLAEWAFF

len: 15
v_gene: TRBV4-1
d_gene: NA
j_gene: TRBJ1-2
abundance: NA
CDR3nt: TGTGCCAGCAGCCCGGGGGAGGGGGTTTACTATGGCTACACCTTC
CDR3aa: CASSPGEGVYYGYTF

len: 14
v_gene: TRBV6-5
d_gene: NA
j_gene: TRBJ2-7
abundance: NA
CDR3nt: TGTGCCAGCAGTTACTCTCCCGGCTCCTACGAGCAGTACTTC
CDR3aa: CASSYSPGSYEQYF

len: 15
v_gene: TRBV7-2
d_gene: NA
j_gene: TRBJ2-5
abundance: NA
CDR3nt: TGTGCCAGCACCGATTATACGACAGGAAAAGAGACCCAGTACTTC
CDR3aa: CASTDYTTGKETQYF

len: 16
v_gene: TRBV7-8
d_gene: TRBD1
j_gene: TRBJ2-7
abundance: NA
CDR3nt: TGTGCCAGCAGCTTAGAAATTACAGGGGTTGGCGACGAGCAGTACTTC
CDR3aa: CASSLEITGVGDEQYF

len: 14
v_gene: TRBV7-8
d_gene: NA
j_gene: TRBJ2-7
abundance: NA
CDR3nt: TGTGCCAGCAGCTTTCTCGTCGGCACCTACGAGCAGTACTTC
CDR3aa: CASSFLVGTYEQYF

len: 14
v_gene: TRBV6-5
d_gene: TRBD1
j_gene: TRBJ1-2
abundance: NA
CDR3nt: TGTGCCAGCAGCGAAAGACAGGGAGACTATGGCTACACCTTC
CDR3aa: CASSERQGDYGYTF

len: 13
v_gene: TRBV1
d_gene: NA
j_gene: TRBJ2-2
abundance: once
CDR3nt: TGCACCAGCAGCCATAATATGTTTCAGGGAGCTGTTTTT
CDR3aa: CTSSHNMFQGAVF

len: 13
v_gene: TRBV6-5
d_gene: NA
j_gene: TRBJ2-7
abundance: NA
CDR3nt: TGTGCCAGCACCAAACGAGGCAGAAGAGAGCAGTACTTC
CDR3aa: CASTKRGRREQYF

len: 13
v_gene: TRBV5-6
d_gene: TRBD1
j_gene: TRBJ1-2
abundance: NA
CDR3nt: TGTGCCAGCAGCCCAGGACAGGGGTATGGCTACACCTTC
CDR3aa: CASSPGQGYGYTF